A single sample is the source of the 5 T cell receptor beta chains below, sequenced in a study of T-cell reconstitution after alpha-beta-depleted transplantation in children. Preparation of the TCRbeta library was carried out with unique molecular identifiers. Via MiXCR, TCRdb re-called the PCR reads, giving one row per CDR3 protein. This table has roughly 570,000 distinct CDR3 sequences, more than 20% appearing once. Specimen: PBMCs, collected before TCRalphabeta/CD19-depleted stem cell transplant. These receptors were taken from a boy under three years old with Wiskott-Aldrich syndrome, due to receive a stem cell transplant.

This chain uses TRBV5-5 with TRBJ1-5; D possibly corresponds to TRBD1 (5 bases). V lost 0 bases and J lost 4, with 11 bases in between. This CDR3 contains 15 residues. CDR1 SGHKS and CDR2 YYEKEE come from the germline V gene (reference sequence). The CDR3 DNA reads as TGTGCCAGCAGCTTGGATAGGGGCAAGAATCAGCCCCAGCATTTT. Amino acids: CASSLDRGKNQPQHF. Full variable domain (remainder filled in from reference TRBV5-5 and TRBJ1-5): DAGVTQSPTHLIKTRGQQVTLRCSPISGHKSVSWYQQVLGQGPQFIFQYYEKEERGRGNFPDRFSARQFPNYSSELNVNALLLGDSALYLCASSLDRGKNQPQHFGDGTRLSIL.

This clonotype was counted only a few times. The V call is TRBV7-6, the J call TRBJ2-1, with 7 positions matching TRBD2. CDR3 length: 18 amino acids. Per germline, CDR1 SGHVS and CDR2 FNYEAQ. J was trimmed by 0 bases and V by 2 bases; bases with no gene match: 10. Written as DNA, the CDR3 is TGTGCCAGCAGCTTATATTACGGCGGGAGTAGCTCCTACAATGAGCAGTTCTTC. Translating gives CASSLYYGGSSSYNEQFF. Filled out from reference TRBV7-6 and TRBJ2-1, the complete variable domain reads GAGVSQSPRYKVTKRGQDVALRCDPISGHVSLYWYRQALGQGPEFLTYFNYEAQQDKSGLPNDRFSAERPEGSISTLTIQRTEQRDSAMYRCASSLYYGGSSSYNEQFFGPGTRLTVL.

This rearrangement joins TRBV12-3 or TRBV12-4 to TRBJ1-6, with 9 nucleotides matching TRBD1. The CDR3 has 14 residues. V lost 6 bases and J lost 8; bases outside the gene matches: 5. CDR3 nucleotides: TGTGCCAGCAGACGGACAGGGGCCGATTCACCCCTCCACTTT. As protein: CASRRTGADSPLHF.

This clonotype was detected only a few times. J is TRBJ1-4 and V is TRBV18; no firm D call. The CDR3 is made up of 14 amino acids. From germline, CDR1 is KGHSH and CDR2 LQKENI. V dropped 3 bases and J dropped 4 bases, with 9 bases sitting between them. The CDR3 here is CASSPSNGNEKLFF. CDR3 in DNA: TGTGCCAGCTCACCGTCGAACGGTAATGAAAAACTGTTTTTT.

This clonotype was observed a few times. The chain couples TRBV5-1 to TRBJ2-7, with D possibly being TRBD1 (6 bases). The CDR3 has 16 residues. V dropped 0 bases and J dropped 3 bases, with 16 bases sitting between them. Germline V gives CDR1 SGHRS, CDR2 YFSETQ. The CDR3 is CASSLAGAGEVYEQYF. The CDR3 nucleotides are TGCGCCAGCAGCTTGGCCGGGGCAGGGGAAGTCTACGAGCAGTACTTC. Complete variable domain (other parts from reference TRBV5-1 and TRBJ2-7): KAGVTQTPRYLIKTRGQQVTLSCSPISGHRSVSWYQQTPGQGLQFLFEYFSETQRNKGNFPGRFSGRQFSNSRSEMNVSTLELGDSALYLCASSLAGAGEVYEQYFGPGTRLTVT.